This entry lists 8 T cell receptor beta chains sequenced from one sample in a study of T-cell reconstitution after alpha-beta-depleted transplantation in children. Unique molecular identifiers were built into the TCRbeta library. TCRdb used MiXCR to reprocess the PCR reads, holding one entry per CDR3 protein. This sample has about 470,000 distinct CDR3 sequences, with roughly 44% found just once. This material consisted of PBMCs, taken before TCRalphabeta/CD19-depleted stem cell transplant. The receptors shown here come from a girl aged 2-15 years with aplastic anemia, due to receive a stem cell transplant.

The chain is built from TRBV20-1 and TRBJ2-3, with 8 bases aligning to TRBD2. Germline V gene lookup returns CDR1 DFQATT and CDR2 SNEGSKA (reference sequence). This CDR3 has 14 amino acids. V dropped 5 bases and J dropped 0; count of bases not matched to a gene: 4. The CDR3 nucleotides are TGCAGTGCTGCCGGGACTAGGAGCACAGATACGCAGTATTTT. Protein product: CSAAGTRSTDTQYF.

This clonotype turned up a few times. This chain links TRBV30 with TRBJ1-5; D remains unclear. Trimming took 2 bases from V and 0 from J, leaving 8 bases between them. The germline V gene has CDR1 GTSNPN and CDR2 SVGIG (reference sequence). This CDR3 is built from 14 residues. The CDR3 protein is CAWSPGYSNQPQHF. The CDR3 DNA reads as TGTGCCTGGAGTCCGGGGTATAGCAATCAGCCCCAGCATTTT.

This clonotype was seen once. The chain is built from TRBV15 and TRBJ2-2, with D possibly TRBD2 on 6 matching bases. This CDR3 has 14 residues. V gave up 3 bases and J gave up 7 bases, with 12 bases separating them. Germline V CDR1 and CDR2: LNHNV, YYDKDF (reference sequence). CDR3 DNA sequence: TGTGCCACCAGCAGTTTGGCGGGGAACGGGGAGCTGTTTTTT. Translating gives CATSSLAGNGELFF. Looking up the rest from reference TRBV15 and TRBJ2-2 gives the full variable domain: DAMVIQNPRYQVTQFGKPVTLSCSQTLNHNVMYWYQQKSSQAPKLLFHYYDKDFNNEADTPDNFQSRRPNTSFCFLDIRSPGLGDTAMYLCATSSLAGNGELFFGEGSRLTVL.

The genes are TRBV9 and TRBJ2-1; TRBD2 aligns across 15 bases. The germline V gene has CDR1 SGDLS and CDR2 YYNGEE. Trimming at V came to 3 bases and at J to 4 bases, leaving 11 bases not matched to a gene. There are 19 residues in the CDR3. CDR3 sequence reads: CASSANGTSGRRRYNEQFF. The DNA of the CDR3 is TGTGCCAGCAGCGCCAATGGGACTAGCGGGAGGAGACGATACAATGAGCAGTTCTTC.

This clonotype has ten or more counts. This chain links TRBV6-5 with TRBJ1-1; weak D call: TRBD1 (5 bases). V was trimmed by 0 bases and J by 10 bases, leaving 18 bases between them. The germline V gene encodes CDR1 MNHEY and CDR2 SVGAGI. This CDR3 spans 15 amino acids. Written as DNA, the CDR3 is TGTGCCAGCAGTTACTCGTCGGGACCGAAGCGGGGAGCTTTCTTT. Its protein is CASSYSSGPKRGAFF.

The chain recombines TRBV7-3 with TRBJ2-3; maybe TRBD2 (5 bases). V was cut by 0 bases and J by 6 bases, with 13 bases left in between. The CDR3 is made up of 15 amino acids. Germline V gene lookup returns CDR1 SGHTA and CDR2 FQGTGA. CDR3 in DNA: TGTGCCAGCAGCTTAACGGCGCTAGCAAGCGATACGCAGTATTTT. Protein product: CASSLTALASDTQYF.

The chain is built from TRBV5-1 and TRBJ2-3; the D gene is possibly TRBD2 (5 bases). Trimming pared 1 base from V and 4 bases from J, leaving 13 bases between. The CDR3 has 15 residues. Looked up from germline, CDR1 is SGHRS and CDR2 is YFSETQ. CDR3: CASSLRGTGADTQYF. CDR3 in DNA: TGCGCCAGCAGCTTGCGAGGCACCGGGGCAGATACGCAGTATTTT.

The chain joins TRBV29-1 to TRBJ1-5; D gene ambiguous. The V gene lost 4 bases and the J gene lost 9 bases, with 16 bases spanning the gap. The CDR3 has 13 amino acids. Per the germline V gene, CDR1 is SQVTM and CDR2 is ANQGSEA. Here the CDR3 reads CSVVDGPQRPQHF. Here the CDR3 DNA reads TGCAGCGTTGTGGACGGGCCGCAGAGGCCCCAGCATTTT.